These 20 T cell receptor beta chains share one sample of origin, sequenced in a study of blood T cell repertoires in COVID-19. The protocol was immunoSEQ multiplex PCR, while the TCRdb copy is restricted to in-frame clones and leaves out a portion. This repertoire shows 60,000 or so clones, approximately 82% found once; its top ten account for roughly 3.6%. Source material: peripheral blood. The receptors stem from a woman older than 75 with acute or convalescent COVID-19.

The CDR3 here is CASSYTGGPLSEQYF. CDR3 sequence (DNA): TGTGCCAGCAGCTATACAGGGGGTCCTTTGAGTGAGCAGTACTTC. The chain links TRBV7-9 to TRBJ2-7, with TRBD1 matching over 8 bases. The CDR3 contains 15 residues. Germline CDR1 reads SEHNR; CDR2 reads FQNEAQ (reference sequence). The V gene end was trimmed by 4 bases and the J gene end by 7 bases; junction bases not matched to a gene: 12.

The chain joins TRBV5-1 to TRBJ1-2, with 8 positions matching TRBD1. CDR1 is SGHRS and CDR2 is YFSETQ in the germline V gene. After removal of 9 bases from V and 3 bases from J, the junction contained 10 bases not matched to a gene. The CDR3 covers 14 residues. CDR3 residues: CATRTQGVDYGYTF. DNA of the CDR3: TGCGCCACCCGGACACAGGGGGTGGACTATGGCTACACCTTC.

This chain uses TRBV5-6 with TRBJ1-2; possibly TRBD1 for D (5 bases). CDR1 SGHDT and CDR2 YYEEEE come from the germline V gene. V dropped 0 bases and J dropped 7 bases, with 10 bases sitting between them. The CDR3 length is 13 residues. DNA for the CDR3: TGTGCCAGCAGCTTGGCCTCGGGGGGTGGCTACACCTTC. The encoded protein is CASSLASGGGYTF.

This sequence joins TRBV27 and TRBJ2-5; 7 nucleotides agree with TRBD1. The V gene end was trimmed by 4 bases and the J gene end by 2 bases; junction bases not matched to a gene: 4. CDR3 length: 14 amino acids. Germline loops: CDR1 MNHEY, CDR2 SMNVEV (reference sequence). CDR3 residues: CASSSGTVQETQYF. Written as DNA, the CDR3 is TGTGCCAGCAGTTCCGGGACAGTTCAAGAGACCCAGTACTTC.

This chain links TRBV5-6 with TRBJ2-2; D not certain. The germline V gene has CDR1 SGHDT and CDR2 YYEEEE. V was cut by 4 bases and J by 0 bases, with 13 bases left in between. The CDR3 length is 16 residues. This CDR3 reads CASSKFGQPNTGELFF. CDR3 DNA: TGTGCCAGCAGCAAATTTGGGCAACCGAACACCGGGGAGCTGTTTTTT. The variable domain in full, completed from reference TRBV5-6 and TRBJ2-2, reads DAGVTQSPTHLIKTRGQQVTLRCSPKSGHDTVSWYQQALGQGPQFIFQYYEEEERQRGNFPDRFSGHQFPNYSSELNVNALLLGDSALYLCASSKFGQPNTGELFFGEGSRLTVL.

V usage is TRBV9 and J usage is TRBJ1-6; D is unclear. The V gene lost 4 bases and the J gene lost 0 bases, with 5 bases spanning the gap. CDR3 size: 14 residues. Per germline, CDR1 SGDLS and CDR2 YYNGEE. Here the CDR3 reads CASSRDSYNSPLHF. In DNA form, the CDR3 reads TGTGCCAGCAGCCGGGACTCCTATAATTCACCCCTCCACTTT.

V gene TRBV21-1 combines with J gene TRBJ2-3; the table names TRBD1, a call not compared with the DNA. TRBV21-1 is deemed a pseudogene. The CDR3 is 15 amino acids. CDR3 nucleotide sequence: TGTGCCAGCAGCAAAGTAGGGACAAGCACAGATACGCAGTATTTT. This sequence encodes CASSKVGTSTDTQYF.

This chain uses TRBV7-2 with TRBJ1-6; 8 bases align to TRBD1. Germline CDR1 and CDR2: SGHTA and FQGNSA. This CDR3 has 17 residues. J lost 9 bases, V lost 5 bases, and 15 bases had no gene match. In DNA, the CDR3 is TGTGCCAGCAGCCCGGGTCCAGGGGGCGAGATCGGTTCACCCCTCCACTTT. Translation: CASSPGPGGEIGSPLHF.

This chain uses TRBV19 with TRBJ2-2; D is possibly TRBD1 (6 bases). The CDR3 spans 14 residues. Trimming pared 2 bases from V and 5 bases from J, leaving 9 bases between. Germline CDR1 is LNHDA and CDR2 is SQIVND (reference sequence). The CDR3 reads CASSIMGTTGELFF. The CDR3 DNA sequence: TGTGCCAGTAGTATAATGGGGACAACCGGGGAGCTGTTTTTT. Based on the CDR3 plus reference TRBV19 and TRBJ2-2, the full variable domain is DGGITQSPKYLFRKEGQNVTLSCEQNLNHDAMYWYRQDPGQGLRLIYYSQIVNDFQKGDIAEGYSVSREKKESFPLTVTSAQKNPTAFYLCASSIMGTTGELFFGEGSRLTVL.

This clone was detected once. CDR3 sequence reads: CASSPPDRPLTEAFF. The CDR3 region has the DNA TGTGCCAGCAGTCCACCCGACAGGCCACTCACTGAAGCTTTCTTT. The J gene is TRBJ1-1, the V gene TRBV6-5, with a tentative D call TRBD1 (6 bases). The CDR3 loop spans 15 amino acids. Germline-derived CDR1 and CDR2 are MNHEY and SVGAGI. Trimming took 5 bases from V and 4 from J, leaving 17 bases between them.

This rearrangement joins TRBV5-6 to TRBJ2-1, with 9 bases lining up with TRBD2. Losses at the gene ends were 0 bases for V and 7 bases for J; bases not matched to a gene: 2. The V gene's germline CDR1 is SGHDT and CDR2 YYEEEE. The CDR3 is 14 amino acids. DNA of the CDR3: TGTGCCAGCAGCTTGGTAGCGGGGGTGAATGAGCAGTTCTTC. Translating gives CASSLVAGVNEQFF.

The gene calls are TRBV19 and TRBJ1-5; D unclear. The CDR3 has 15 residues. Germline CDR1 LNHDA, CDR2 SQIVND (reference sequence). The V end was cut by 5 bases, the J end by 1 base, with 12 bases between. DNA for the CDR3: TGTGCCAGTAGTGCGCCCCAAAAGAGCAATCAGCCCCAGCATTTT. It encodes CASSAPQKSNQPQHF.

V is TRBV7-9 and J is TRBJ2-5; no firm D call. Trimming removed 4 bases at V and 3 bases at J, with 3 bases between. The germline gives CDR1 SEHNR, CDR2 FQNEAQ (reference sequence). The CDR3 is 11 amino acids. CDR3: CASSSKETQYF. CDR3 nucleotides: TGTGCCAGCAGCTCTAAAGAGACCCAGTACTTC. The full variable domain, its missing parts supplied by reference TRBV7-9 and TRBJ2-5, is DTGVSQNPRHKITKRGQNVTFRCDPISEHNRLYWYRQTLGQGPEFLTYFQNEAQLEKSRLLSDRFSAERPKGSFSTLEIQRTEQGDSAMYLCASSSKETQYFGPGTRLLVL.

J is TRBJ2-7 and V is TRBV28; possible D gene TRBD2, 6 bases. The CDR3 sequence is 16 residues long. The V gene lost 2 bases and the J gene lost 2 bases, with 16 bases spanning the gap. Germline assignment: CDR1 MDHEN and CDR2 SYDVKM. The CDR3: CASSLGPLASAYEQYF. CDR3 bases: TGTGCCAGCAGTTTAGGGCCACTAGCAAGCGCCTACGAGCAGTACTTC.

This rearrangement joins TRBV7-6 to TRBJ2-2, with a tentative D call TRBD1 (5 bases). The CDR3 has 15 residues. The ends were cut back, 5 bases at V and 4 bases at J, with 14 bases in the middle. CDR1 is SGHVS and CDR2 is FNYEAQ in the germline V gene. Here the CDR3 DNA reads TGTGCCAGCAGCCTCGTGGGGCAGACCACCGGGGAGCTGTTTTTT. Amino acids: CASSLVGQTTGELFF.

This clone was detected once. The V call is TRBV2, the J call TRBJ2-2, with 9 positions matching TRBD2. Looked up from germline, CDR1 is SNHLY and CDR2 is FYNNEI. The CDR3 length is 15 residues. The ends lost 3 bases at V and 4 bases at J; junction bases unmatched: 3. For the CDR3, the DNA is TGTGCCAGCAGTGAGCTAGCGGGATTCACCGGGGAGCTGTTTTTT. Translating it yields CASSELAGFTGELFF.

This chain connects TRBV2 to TRBJ2-1; perhaps TRBD2 as D (5 bases). The V gene lost 7 bases and the J gene lost 2 bases, with 12 bases spanning the gap. Germline CDR1 reads SNHLY; CDR2 reads FYNNEI. The CDR3 length is 14 residues. CDR3 nucleotide sequence: TGTGCCAGCACACGGGAAAGCCCCTACAATGAGCAGTTCTTC. Translating gives CASTRESPYNEQFF.

CDR3 residues: CASSYLGQINTEAFF. CDR3 sequence (DNA): TGTGCCAGCAGTTACTTGGGACAGATTAACACTGAAGCTTTCTTT. The V and J genes are TRBV6-5 and TRBJ1-1; 7 bases line up with TRBD1. Germline loops: CDR1 MNHEY, CDR2 SVGAGI. V trimming: 1 base; J trimming: 2 bases; junction bases outside the gene matches: 4. This CDR3 has 15 amino acids.

CDR3 residues: CASSTVSGTSPFDTQYF. The CDR3 DNA reads TGTGCCAGCAGCACCGTTTCCGGGACTAGCCCCTTTGATACGCAGTATTTT. V usage is TRBV5-4 and J usage is TRBJ2-3; 9 positions match TRBD2. The V gene's germline CDR1 is SGHNT and CDR2 YYREEE (reference sequence). V trimming: 4 bases; J trimming: 6 bases; junction bases outside the gene matches: 15. The CDR3 consists of 17 residues.

This clone has only a few counts. This sequence joins TRBV11-2 and TRBJ2-3; D gene uncertain. Germline values: CDR1 SGHAT, CDR2 FQNNGV. Trimming removed 3 bases from V and 4 bases from J, with 8 bases in between. The CDR3 has 13 residues. The CDR3 sequence is CASSLGRADTQYF. In nucleotides, the CDR3 is TGTGCCAGCAGCTTGGGTCGGGCAGATACGCAGTATTTT.